At least ten counts were recorded for the clone carrying this T cell receptor beta chain. Its antigen is unidentified. The data are from a study of HIV-infected patients and healthy controls. Study-level results: Compared with untreated HIV+ repertoires, healthy controls showed roughly threefold more distinct CDR3s and higher Shannon diversity. The authors saw processing only sixteen HIV-infected individuals as a major limitation on generality. Diversity differences between study cohorts were not due to their slight age and sex differences.

CDR3 length: 14 amino acids. No cell fractionation was done, so the repertoire covers all unsorted peripheral blood T cells. About 500 ng RNA was reverse transcribed with alpha and beta constant-region primers. Separate chain-specific third strand synthesis with multiplexing indices produced the alpha and beta libraries. Each molecule carried a 12-nucleotide identifier made of two joined random hexamers added before amplification. TCRdb reprocessed the 5' RACE reads via MiXCR and lists one record per CDR3 protein. The sample has some 20,000 distinct CDR3 sequences; approximately 10% are singletons. This clonotype was sampled from an adult in good health. This chain uses TRBV21-1 with TRBJ2-7; the table's D call, TRBD2, was not checked against the DNA. TRBV21-1 is a known pseudogene. The specimen was blood. CDR3 protein: CASSNKGLHYEQYF. CDR3 DNA sequence: TGTGCCAGCAGCAATAAGGGACTCCACTACGAGCAGTACTTC.